Reported below is one T cell receptor (beta chain). Per germline, CDR1 LNHDA and CDR2 SQIVND (reference sequence). This CDR3 is 17 amino acids long. V shed 4 bases and J 2 bases; nucleotides not matched to a gene: 8. This entry is derived from a study of blood T cell repertoires in COVID-19. As for the study in general: The origin of the acute and convalescent COVID-19 samples was the United States, Italy and Spain. T cells, B-cell-depleted T cells, or PBMCs provided the cDNA or gDNA that served as material.

Methods used by the authors: Nucleated cell number was recorded as an estimate derived from reference gene primer amplification. TCRdb's copy holds only in-frame clones and misses some; the assay was immunoSEQ multiplex PCR. V, J and clone size reflect that table, while D and trimming were determined from the DNA. The sample gives approximately 120,000 clones, 88% of which show up once; 1.5% to 1.9% is in the top ten. The TCR sequence derives from a human donor in a cohort sampled during active COVID-19. The chain uses TRBV19 and TRBJ2-4; 10 bases map to TRBD2. Sequencing was performed on peripheral blood. The CDR3 spells CASSTILAGVTKNIQYF. CDR3 DNA: TGTGCCAGTAGTACCATCCTAGCGGGAGTTACCAAAAACATTCAGTACTTC.